This T cell receptor beta chain is from a study of regulatory T cells in long-lasting Graves disease. Indicated time point: newly diagnosed GD, antithyroid drugs for less than 3 months. PBMC RNA was the source of the TCR library. CDR1 and CDR2 from the germline V gene are LGHNA and YNFKEQ. Trimming shortened V by 0 bases and J by 13 bases, and 4 bases separated the two germline ends. The CDR3 is made up of 11 amino acids. Arm-PCR with iRepertoire HTBI primers amplified the CDR3 regions for these TCR beta libraries. MiXCR was run by TCRdb on the multiplex PCR reads, yielding one entry per CDR3 protein. The sample shows about 420,000 distinct CDR3 sequences, over 15% of them seen only once. These data also formed part of another study, on T cells in Graves' hyperthyroidism and ophthalmopathy. As that report states: Blood also held most thyroid clonotypes expanded beyond 0.001. Ophthalmopathy prediction by the model preceded onset by a median approximately 6.1 months.

The V call is TRBV4-2, the J call TRBJ1-6; no definite D call. The sample here was peripheral blood mononuclear cells (PBMCs), taken at new diagnosis, from a patient treated with antithyroid drugs. This clonotype originated in a woman aged 18-29 years with Graves disease. CDR3: CASSQDGPLHF. CDR3 coding DNA: TGTGCCAGCAGCCAAGATGGGCCCCTCCACTTT.